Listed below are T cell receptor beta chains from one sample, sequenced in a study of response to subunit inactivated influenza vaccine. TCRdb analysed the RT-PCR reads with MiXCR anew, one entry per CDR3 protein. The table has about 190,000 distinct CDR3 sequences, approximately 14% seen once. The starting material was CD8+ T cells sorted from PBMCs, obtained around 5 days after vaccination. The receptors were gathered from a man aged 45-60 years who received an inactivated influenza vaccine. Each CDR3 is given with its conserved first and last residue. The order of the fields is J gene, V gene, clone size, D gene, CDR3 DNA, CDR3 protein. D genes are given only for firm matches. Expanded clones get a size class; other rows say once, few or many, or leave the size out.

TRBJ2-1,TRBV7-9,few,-,TGTGCCAGCAGCTTAGAGGCCGCAACCTTAAACAATGAGCAGTTCTTC,CASSLEAATLNNEQFF
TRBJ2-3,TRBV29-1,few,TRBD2,TGCAGCGTTGAAGATAAAACTAGCGGGATTACGCAGTATTTT,CSVEDKTSGITQYF
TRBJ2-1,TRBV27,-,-,TGTGCCAGCAGTTTATGGCTGGGATCCAATGAGCAGTTCTTC,CASSLWLGSNEQFF
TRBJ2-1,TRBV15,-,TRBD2,TGTGCCACCAGCAACGCGGGAGAGAGTGAGCAGTTCTTC,CATSNAGESEQFF
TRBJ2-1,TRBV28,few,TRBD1,TGTGCCAGCAGTCCCGGGACAGGGTATTTCGATGAGCAGTTCTTC,CASSPGTGYFDEQFF
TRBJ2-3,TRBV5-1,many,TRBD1,TGCGCCAGCAGCCTTATAGGACAGGGACGAGATACGCAGTATTTT,CASSLIGQGRDTQYF
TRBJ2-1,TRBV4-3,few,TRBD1,TGCGCCAGCAGCCAAGACCCAGGGACAGGGGACAATGAGCAGTTCTTC,CASSQDPGTGDNEQFF
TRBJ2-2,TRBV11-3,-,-,TGTGCCAGCAGCGTAAACCCGAACACCGGGGAGCTGTTTTTT,CASSVNPNTGELFF
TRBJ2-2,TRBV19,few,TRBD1,TGTGCCAGTAGTATTCGGACAGGGGGCAACACCGGGGAGCTGTTTTTT,CASSIRTGGNTGELFF
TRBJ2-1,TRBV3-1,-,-,TGTGCCAGCAGCCAAGATGAGGACGTAGCAGAGCAGTTCTTC,CASSQDEDVAEQFF
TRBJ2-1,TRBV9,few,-,TGTGCCAGCAGCCCGTGGACAGAGACCTACAATGAGCAGTTCTTC,CASSPWTETYNEQFF
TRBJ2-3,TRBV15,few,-,TGTGCCACCAGCAGGGGTAGTGGCCTCCCCGATACGCAGTATTTT,CATSRGSGLPDTQYF
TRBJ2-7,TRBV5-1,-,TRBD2,TGCGCCAGCAGCTTGGGGGGACTAGCGGGGATCTACGAGCAGTACTTC,CASSLGGLAGIYEQYF
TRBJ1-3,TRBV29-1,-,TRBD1,TGCAGCGTTGAAGGTCGGGACAGAGAGTTT,CSVEGRDREF
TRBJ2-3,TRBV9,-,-,TGTGCCAGCAGCCCCGTCGTGCATACGCAGTATTTT,CASSPVVHTQYF
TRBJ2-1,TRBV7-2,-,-,TGTGCCAGCAGCTCCAGGTTGCTTTCGGGCAATGAGCAGTTCTTC,CASSSRLLSGNEQFF
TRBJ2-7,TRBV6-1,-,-,TGTGCCAGCAAGAAAAGGGGGGACCCCTACGAGCAGTACTTC,CASKKRGDPYEQYF
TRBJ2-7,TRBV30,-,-,TGTGCCTGGAGCCCCGCTGCGGGGCATTGGGAGCAGTACTTC,CAWSPAAGHWEQYF
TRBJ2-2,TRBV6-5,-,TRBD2,TGTGCCAGCAGTTACGAGTGGGAAGCGGGAGGGACCGGGGAGCTGTTTTTT,CASSYEWEAGGTGELFF